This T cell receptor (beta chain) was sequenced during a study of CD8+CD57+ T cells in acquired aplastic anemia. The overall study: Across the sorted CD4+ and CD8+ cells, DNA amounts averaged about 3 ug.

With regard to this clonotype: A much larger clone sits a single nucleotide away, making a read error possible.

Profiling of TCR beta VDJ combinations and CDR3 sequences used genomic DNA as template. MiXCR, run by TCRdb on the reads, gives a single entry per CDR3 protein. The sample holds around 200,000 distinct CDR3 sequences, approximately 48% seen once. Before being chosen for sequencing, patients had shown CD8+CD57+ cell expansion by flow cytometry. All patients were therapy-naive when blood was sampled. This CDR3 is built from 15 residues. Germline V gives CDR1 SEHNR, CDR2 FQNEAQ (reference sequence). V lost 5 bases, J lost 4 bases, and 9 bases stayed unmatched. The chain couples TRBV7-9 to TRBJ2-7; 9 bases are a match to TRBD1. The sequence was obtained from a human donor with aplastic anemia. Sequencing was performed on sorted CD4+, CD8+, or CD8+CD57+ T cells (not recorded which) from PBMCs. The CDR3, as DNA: TGTGCCAGCAGCCTCGGGGACAGGGCGGGTTACGAGCAGTACTTC. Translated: CASSLGDRAGYEQYF.